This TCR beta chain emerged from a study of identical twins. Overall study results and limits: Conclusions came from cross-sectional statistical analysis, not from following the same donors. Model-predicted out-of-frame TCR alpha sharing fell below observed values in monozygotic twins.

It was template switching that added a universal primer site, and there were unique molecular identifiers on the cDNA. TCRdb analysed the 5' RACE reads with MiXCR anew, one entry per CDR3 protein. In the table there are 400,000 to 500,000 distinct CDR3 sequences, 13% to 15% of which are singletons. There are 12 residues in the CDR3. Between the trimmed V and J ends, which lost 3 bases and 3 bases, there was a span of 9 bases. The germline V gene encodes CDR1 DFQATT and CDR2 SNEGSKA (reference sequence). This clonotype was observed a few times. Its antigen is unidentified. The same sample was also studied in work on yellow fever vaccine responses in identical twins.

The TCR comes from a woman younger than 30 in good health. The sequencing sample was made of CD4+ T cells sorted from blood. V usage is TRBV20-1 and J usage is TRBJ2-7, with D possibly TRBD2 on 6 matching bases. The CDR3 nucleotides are TGCAGTGCTAGCTGGGGAGGCTACGAGCAGTACTTC. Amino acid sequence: CSASWGGYEQYF.